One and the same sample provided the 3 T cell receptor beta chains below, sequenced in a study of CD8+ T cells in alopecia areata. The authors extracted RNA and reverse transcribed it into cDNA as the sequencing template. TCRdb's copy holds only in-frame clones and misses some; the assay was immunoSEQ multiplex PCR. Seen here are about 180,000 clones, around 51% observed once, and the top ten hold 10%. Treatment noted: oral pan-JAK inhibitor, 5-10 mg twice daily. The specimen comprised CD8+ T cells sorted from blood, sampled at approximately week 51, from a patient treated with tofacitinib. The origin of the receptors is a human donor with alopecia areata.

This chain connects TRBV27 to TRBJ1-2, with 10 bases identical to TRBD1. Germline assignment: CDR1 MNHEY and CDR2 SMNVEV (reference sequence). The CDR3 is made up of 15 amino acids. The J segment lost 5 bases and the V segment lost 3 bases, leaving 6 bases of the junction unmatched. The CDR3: CASSFLGQGGYGYTF. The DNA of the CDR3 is TGTGCCAGCAGTTTTCTCGGACAGGGGGGTTATGGCTACACCTTC.

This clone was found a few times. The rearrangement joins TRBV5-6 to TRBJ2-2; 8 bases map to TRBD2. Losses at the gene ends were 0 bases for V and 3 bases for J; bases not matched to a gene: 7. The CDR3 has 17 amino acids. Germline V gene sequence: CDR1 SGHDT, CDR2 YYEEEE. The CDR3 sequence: CASSLERLARYTGELFF. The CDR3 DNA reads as TGTGCCAGCAGCTTGGAGCGACTAGCGCGATACACCGGGGAGCTGTTTTTT.

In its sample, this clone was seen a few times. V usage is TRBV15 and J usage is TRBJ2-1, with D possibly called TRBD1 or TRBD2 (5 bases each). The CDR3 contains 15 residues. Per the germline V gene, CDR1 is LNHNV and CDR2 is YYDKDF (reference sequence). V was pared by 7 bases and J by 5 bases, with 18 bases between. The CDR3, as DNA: TGTGCCACCACCTTAGAACCGGGACCCCACAATGAGCAGTTCTTC. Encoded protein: CATTLEPGPHNEQFF.